A selection of T cell receptor beta chains follows, all from one sample in a study of blood T cell repertoires in COVID-19. The method was immunoSEQ multiplex PCR; TCRdb's version includes in-frame clones alone and lacks a portion of them. Of some 340,000 clones listed, 90% were seen once; the top ten hold almost 4%. The sequencing input was PBMCs or T cells enriched from blood (not recorded which). Every receptor here comes from a woman in her twenties or thirties who had been exposed to COVID-19. Each CDR3 is given with its conserved first and last residue. D genes are given only for firm matches. Rows give clone size only sometimes, using once, few, many, or a class for an expanded clone.

V	size	J	D	CDR3	DNA
TRBV29-1	-	TRBJ2-5	-	CSVRSLEETQYF	TGCAGCGTGCGAAGTCTAGAAGAGACCCAGTACTTC
TRBV6-5	-	TRBJ2-7	TRBD2	CASSYSDGRGEQYF	TGTGCCAGCAGTTACTCGGACGGGAGGGGCGAGCAGTACTTC
TRBV7-5	once	TRBJ1-4	-	CARSHGTGGTPNEKLFF	TGTGCCAGAAGCCATGGGACAGGGGGCACACCTAATGAAAAACTGTTTTTT
TRBV5-1	-	TRBJ1-4	TRBD1	CASSPDRGRFRTNEKLFF	TGCGCCAGCAGCCCCGACAGGGGAAGATTCCGGACTAATGAAAAACTGTTTTTT
TRBV27	-	TRBJ1-2	-	CASSLTGSYGYTF	TGTGCCAGCAGTTTAACAGGGAGCTATGGCTACACCTTC
TRBV18	-	TRBJ1-2	TRBD1	CASSPTTGNYGYTF	TGTGCCAGCTCACCTACGACAGGGAACTATGGCTACACCTTC
TRBV19	few	TRBJ1-5	TRBD1	CASSIGQGYYSNQPQHF	TGTGCCAGTAGTATAGGACAGGGATATTATAGCAATCAGCCCCAGCATTTT
TRBV27	-	TRBJ1-2	-	CATTGGGGGYTF	TGTGCCACCACCGGAGGTGGAGGTGGCTACACCTTC
TRBV18	-	TRBJ2-1	TRBD2	CASSPRGGGTSYNEQFF	TGTGCCAGCTCACCGCGAGGCGGGGGGACCTCCTACAATGAGCAGTTCTTC
TRBV18	-	TRBJ1-6	-	CASSLTGDYNSPLHF	TGTGCCAGCTCACTAACAGGAGATTATAATTCACCCCTCCACTTT
TRBV10-3	-	TRBJ1-6	-	CAIRNRVENSPLHF	TGTGCCATCAGGAACCGGGTCGAAAATTCACCCCTCCACTTT
TRBV24-1	-	TRBJ2-7	TRBD2	CATRGSGASYEQYF	TGTGCCACCAGGGGTAGCGGGGCTAGTTACGAGCAGTACTTC
TRBV5-1	-	TRBJ2-1	TRBD2	CASSSRTSGGDEQFF	TGCGCCAGCAGCTCTCGGACTAGCGGGGGGGATGAGCAGTTCTTC
TRBV5-1	-	TRBJ1-6	-	CASSFWGGTYNSPLHF	TGCGCCAGCAGCTTTTGGGGGGGTACCTATAATTCACCCCTCCACTTT
TRBV6-5	-	TRBJ2-7	-	CASSRDIYEQYF	TGTGCCAGCAGTCGGGACATCTACGAGCAGTACTTC
TRBV7-9	once	TRBJ1-4	-	CASSRTRGGEKLFF	TGTGCCAGCAGTCGAACCAGGGGTGGAGAAAAACTGTTTTTT
TRBV2	-	TRBJ2-1	-	CASSDGAYNEQFF	TGTGCCAGCAGTGACGGAGCCTACAATGAGCAGTTCTTC
TRBV9	-	TRBJ1-2	TRBD1	CASSPGTAPSYGYTF	TGTGCCAGCAGCCCGGGGACAGCCCCCTCCTATGGCTACACCTTC
TRBV18	few	TRBJ2-4	-	CASSPPQGGNIQYF	TGTGCCAGCTCACCACCCCAGGGGGGAAACATTCAGTACTTC
TRBV4-3	-	TRBJ1-1	-	CASSQDNGRFKPEAFF	TGCGCCAGCAGCCAAGATAATGGGAGGTTTAAGCCTGAAGCTTTCTTT
TRBV6-5	-	TRBJ1-6	-	CASSSTRDRLNSPLHF	TGTGCCAGCAGTTCAACTCGAGACAGACTCAATTCACCCCTCCACTTT
TRBV4-1	-	TRBJ1-2	-	CASSQAPTGIYGYTF	TGCGCCAGCAGCCAAGCCCCAACCGGGATCTATGGCTACACCTTC
TRBV9	-	TRBJ1-5	TRBD1	CASSPTGGYQPQHF	TGTGCCAGCAGTCCTACAGGGGGGTATCAGCCCCAGCATTTT
TRBV6-5	-	TRBJ2-7	-	CASSEDGNEQYF	TGTGCCAGCAGCGAGGACGGGAACGAGCAGTACTTC
TRBV3-1/TRBV3-2	-	TRBJ1-6	-	CASSQLLSGSPLHF	TGTGCCAGCAGCCAACTCCTTTCCGGGTCACCCCTCCACTTT
TRBV18	-	TRBJ1-5	TRBD1	CASSSGGTGATGSAAQHF	TGTGCCAGCTCATCGGGGGGGACAGGGGCCACCGGATCAGCGGCCCAGCATTTT
TRBV4-1	-	TRBJ1-2	TRBD1	CASSQDPQGGGYGYTF	TGCGCCAGCAGCCAAGATCCACAGGGGGGCGGCTATGGCTACACCTTC
TRBV4-1	once	TRBJ2-7	-	CASSQEPGAFYEQYF	TGCGCCAGCAGCCAAGAGCCAGGGGCCTTCTACGAGCAGTACTTC
TRBV12-5	-	TRBJ2-3	TRBD2	CASGHGLAESTDTQYF	TGTGCTAGTGGTCATGGACTAGCTGAAAGCACAGATACGCAGTATTTT